A single sample gave rise to the 8 T cell receptor beta chains below, sequenced in a study of blood T cells in healthy people across ages. A second PCR, run for about 6 to 11 cycles, used a sample-barcoded 5' primer plus a J-beta primer mix. TCRdb passed the 5' RACE reads through MiXCR, listing each CDR3 protein once. Of fewer than 950,000 distinct CDR3 sequences in the sample, roughly 35% were seen once. Sequenced input: blood. The receptors were sampled from a man aged 18-30 years in good health.

This clonotype was observed many times. The chain employs TRBV5-1 and TRBJ1-2; possible D gene TRBD1, 6 bases. Germline CDR1 is SGHRS and CDR2 is YFSETQ. The V end lost 1 base, the J end lost 6 bases, and 10 bases lay between the germline ends. The CDR3 spans 13 residues. DNA of the CDR3: TGCGCCAGCAGCTTGAGATCAGGGGATGGCTACACCTTC. This translates into CASSLRSGDGYTF. Filled out from reference TRBV5-1 and TRBJ1-2, the complete variable domain reads KAGVTQTPRYLIKTRGQQVTLSCSPISGHRSVSWYQQTPGQGLQFLFEYFSETQRNKGNFPGRFSGRQFSNSRSEMNVSTLELGDSALYLCASSLRSGDGYTFGSGTRLTVV.

In its sample, this clonotype was seen a few times. V and J are TRBV6-2 or TRBV6-3 and TRBJ2-7; D is undetermined. Deletions cut 0 bases from V and 5 bases from J, with 14 bases between. The CDR3 covers 15 residues. Germline V gene sequence: CDR1 MNHEY, CDR2 SVGEGT. The CDR3 coding sequence is TGTGCCAGCAGTTACTCACCAACAGTTCCCGACGAGCAGTACTTC. It specifies CASSYSPTVPDEQYF.

This clonotype occurred many times. V usage is TRBV15 and J usage is TRBJ2-7; unclear D gene. The ends were cut back, 4 bases at V and 0 bases at J, with 10 bases in the middle. The CDR3 covers 14 residues. Germline CDR1 is LNHNV and CDR2 is YYDKDF (reference sequence). This chain's CDR3 is CATSTGTSSYEQYF. The CDR3 DNA reads as TGTGCCACCAGCACAGGAACGAGCTCCTACGAGCAGTACTTC.

This clonotype has a single count. This sequence joins TRBV2 and TRBJ2-7; D unresolved. Germline values: CDR1 SNHLY, CDR2 FYNNEI. The V and J ends lost 4 bases and 7 bases respectively, with 11 bases between them. The CDR3 totals 12 residues. As DNA, the CDR3 is TGTGCCAGCAGTGGAGATACCGGTGAGCAGTACTTC. Translating gives CASSGDTGEQYF.

This clonotype was counted between two and nine times. The J gene is TRBJ2-5, the V gene TRBV25-1; D call uncertain. V lost 2 bases and J 5 bases, leaving 12 bases between the germline ends. The germline V gene has CDR1 MGHDK and CDR2 SYGVNS. This CDR3 contains 14 residues. Here the CDR3 DNA reads TGTGCCAGCAGTGAACTTACTACTAAGGAGACCCAGTACTTC. This codes for CASSELTTKETQYF.

On this clonotype itself: Just one base apart from a much larger clone, this may be a read error. V is TRBV7-2 and J is TRBJ2-5, with D tentatively TRBD2 (6 bases). This CDR3 contains 13 residues. CDR1 SGHTA and CDR2 FQGNSA come from the germline V gene. Here the CDR3 reads CANSLSSVETQYF. The CDR3 DNA follows: TGTGCCAACAGCTTGTCTAGCGTAGAGACCCAGTACTTC.

In this sample, this clonotype turned up a few times. The rearrangement links TRBV12-3 or TRBV12-4 to TRBJ2-3; 7 positions match TRBD2. The CDR3 is 17 amino acids. With V trimmed by 3 bases and J by 0 bases, 9 bases remained unmatched. In DNA, the CDR3 is TGTGCCAGCAGTTTCGGAATAGCGGGCCCTAGCACAGATACGCAGTATTTT. Its protein product is CASSFGIAGPSTDTQYF.

This clonotype has more than one count but fewer than ten. The chain recombines TRBV7-2 with TRBJ2-3, with 11 nucleotides matching TRBD2. The CDR3 covers 15 residues. The germline gives CDR1 SGHTA, CDR2 FQGNSA. V trimming: 0 bases; J trimming: 8 bases; junction bases outside the gene matches: 4. The CDR3 DNA follows: TGTGCCAGCAGCTTAGCTACTAGCGGGGGACCTACGCAGTATTTT. Its translation: CASSLATSGGPTQYF. The complete variable domain, with remaining parts taken from reference TRBV7-2 and TRBJ2-3, reads GAGVSQSPSNKVTEKGKDVELRCDPISGHTALYWYRQSLGQGLEFLIYFQGNSAPDKSGLPSDRFSAERTGGSVSTLTIQRTQQEDSAVYLCASSLATSGGPTQYFGPGTRLTVL.